This T cell receptor beta chain was sequenced during a study of blood T cell repertoires in COVID-19. Study context: Specimens from acute and convalescent COVID-19 originated in the United States, Italy and Spain. Sources were T cells, B-cell-depleted T cells, or PBMCs; the material itself was cDNA or gDNA.

Authors' analysis steps: The authors estimated nucleated cell counts from reference gene primer amplification. Some clones are missing from TCRdb's copy, which holds only in-frame ones; the method was immunoSEQ multiplex PCR. Clone size and the V and J calls come from that table; the DNA yielded D and trimming. The table records over 250,000 clones, roughly 85% of them present only once. The germline CDR1 and CDR2 sequences are SGHKS and YYEKEE (reference sequence). The V and J ends lost 0 bases and 6 bases respectively, with 18 bases between them. The CDR3 spans 17 residues. This clone was found once.

Sequences were obtained from peripheral blood. This TCR came from a middle-aged man with active or convalescent COVID-19. This chain uses TRBV5-5 with TRBJ2-2; TRBD2 is a possible D gene (5 bases). CDR3: CASSLEQRIGGAGELFF. In DNA form, the CDR3 reads TGTGCCAGCAGCTTGGAACAGCGAATTGGAGGTGCCGGGGAGCTGTTTTTT.